Below are 4 T cell receptor beta chains sequenced from a single sample in a study of CD8+ T cells in alopecia areata. It was cDNA, reverse transcribed from extracted RNA, that served as the sequencing template. This table comes from immunoSEQ multiplex PCR, and its TCRdb copy is limited to in-frame clones, with some not included. The data contain 150,000 or so clones, around 87% of them singletons. The sample in question was CD8+ T cells sorted from blood, obtained at week 0. All receptors come from a human donor with alopecia areata.

The chain carries TRBV25-1 and TRBJ2-3; possibly TRBD2 for D (7 bases). Germline V CDR1 and CDR2: MGHDK, SYGVNS. Trimming removed 1 base at V and 3 bases at J, with 11 bases between. The CDR3 loop spans 15 amino acids. The CDR3 DNA reads TGTGCCAGCAGTGAATTGAGGGGGGGTACAGATACGCAGTATTTT. Its translation: CASSELRGGTDTQYF.

This chain links TRBV9 with TRBJ2-7, with 8 bases lining up with TRBD2. V shed 3 bases, J shed 3 bases, and the junction held 8 bases outside the gene matches. The V gene's germline CDR1 is SGDLS and CDR2 YYNGEE. The CDR3 extends over 15 amino acids. The CDR3 DNA is TGTGCCAGCAGCGAAACGGGAGGGCCTTTCTACGAGCAGTACTTC. Protein product: CASSETGGPFYEQYF.

The count of this clone is one. This chain uses TRBV7-9 with TRBJ2-1; D call uncertain. The CDR3 is 15 residues long. Trimming shortened V by 10 bases and J by 1 base, and 17 bases separated the two germline ends. Germline V gives CDR1 SEHNR, CDR2 FQNEAQ (reference sequence). CDR3 sequence (DNA): TGTGCCACGGGCCCGGCCGTGATATCCTACAATGAGCAGTTCTTC. Protein product: CATGPAVISYNEQFF.

This clone was observed a single time. J is TRBJ1-1 and V is TRBV27; D unresolved. The CDR3 consists of 14 residues. Trimming took 5 bases from V and 3 from J, leaving 13 bases between them. Germline values: CDR1 MNHEY, CDR2 SMNVEV (reference sequence). For the CDR3, the DNA is TGTGCCAGCAGTGGGTCGAAGTTGGACACTGAAGCTTTCTTT. The encoded protein is CASSGSKLDTEAFF.